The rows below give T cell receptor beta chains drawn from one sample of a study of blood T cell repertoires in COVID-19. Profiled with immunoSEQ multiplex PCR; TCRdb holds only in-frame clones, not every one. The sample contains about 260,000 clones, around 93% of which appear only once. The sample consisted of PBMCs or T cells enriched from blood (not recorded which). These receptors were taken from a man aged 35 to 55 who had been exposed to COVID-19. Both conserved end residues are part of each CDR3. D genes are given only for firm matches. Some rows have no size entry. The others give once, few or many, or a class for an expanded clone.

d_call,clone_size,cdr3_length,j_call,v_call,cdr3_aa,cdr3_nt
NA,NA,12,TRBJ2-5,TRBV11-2,CASSLSEETQYF,TGTGCCAGCAGCTTATCGGAAGAGACCCAGTACTTC
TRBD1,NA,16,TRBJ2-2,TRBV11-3,CASSFRGSSNTGELFF,TGTGCCAGCAGCTTCAGGGGGAGCTCGAACACCGGGGAGCTGTTTTTT
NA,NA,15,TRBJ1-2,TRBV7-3,CASSLTAGPTMGYTF,TGTGCCAGCAGCTTAACAGCGGGTCCAACTATGGGCTACACCTTC
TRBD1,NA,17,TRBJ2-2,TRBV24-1,CATSDFPGTGKTGELFF,TGTGCCACCAGTGATTTCCCCGGGACAGGAAAAACCGGGGAGCTGTTTTTT
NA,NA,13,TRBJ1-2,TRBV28,CASRETENYGYTF,TGTGCCAGCAGGGAGACGGAGAACTATGGCTACACCTTC
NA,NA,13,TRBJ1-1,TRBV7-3,CASSLSLNTEAFF,TGTGCCAGCAGCTTATCATTGAACACTGAAGCTTTCTTT
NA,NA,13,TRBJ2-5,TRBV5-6,CASSFPPGETQYF,TGTGCCAGCAGCTTCCCTCCCGGGGAGACCCAGTACTTC
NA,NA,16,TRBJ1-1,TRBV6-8,CASSLGENRVCTEAFF,TGTGCCAGCAGTCTAGGGGAGAACAGGGTCTGCACTGAAGCTTTCTTT
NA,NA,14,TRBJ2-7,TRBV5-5,CASSSRRGGDEQYF,TGTGCCAGCAGTTCTCGCAGGGGAGGGGACGAGCAGTACTTC
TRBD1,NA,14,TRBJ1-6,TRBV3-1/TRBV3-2,CASSLTGGRSPLHF,TGTGCCAGCAGCCTGACAGGGGGCCGTTCACCCCTCCACTTT
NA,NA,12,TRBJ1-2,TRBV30,CAWTGDLYGYTF,TGTGCCTGGACAGGCGACCTCTATGGCTACACCTTC
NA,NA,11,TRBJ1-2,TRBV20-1,CSARTGYGYTF,TGCAGTGCTAGAACCGGGTATGGCTACACCTTC
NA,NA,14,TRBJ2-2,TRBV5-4,CASSLPGITGELFF,TGTGCCAGCAGCTTGCCGGGGATCACCGGGGAGCTGTTTTTT
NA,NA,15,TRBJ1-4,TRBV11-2,CASSRGSASNEKLFF,TGTGCCAGCAGCCGGGGGTCAGCTTCAAATGAAAAACTGTTTTTT
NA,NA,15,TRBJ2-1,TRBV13,CASSHAGARVNEQFF,TGTGCCAGCAGCCACGCAGGGGCAAGGGTGAATGAGCAGTTCTTC
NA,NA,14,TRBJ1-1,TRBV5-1,CASSLGAANTEAFF,TGCGCCAGCAGCTTAGGGGCGGCGAACACTGAAGCTTTCTTT
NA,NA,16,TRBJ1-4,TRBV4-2,CASSQDTSTVNEKLFF,TGTGCCAGCAGCCAAGATACTAGCACAGTTAATGAAAAACTGTTTTTT
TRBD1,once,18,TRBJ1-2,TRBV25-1,CASSPWGGQGALRSGYTF,TGTGCCAGCAGCCCCTGGGGGGGACAGGGGGCTCTAAGGAGCGGCTACACCTTC
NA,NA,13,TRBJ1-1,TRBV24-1,CATSRGKNTEAFF,TGTGCCACCAGCAGGGGAAAGAACACTGAAGCTTTCTTT
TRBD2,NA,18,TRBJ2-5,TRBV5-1,CASSLKGLAGVRQETQYF,TGCGCCAGCAGCCTGAAGGGACTAGCGGGAGTACGGCAAGAGACCCAGTACTTC
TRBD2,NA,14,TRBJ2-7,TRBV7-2,CASSSSGLAVEQYF,TGTGCCAGCAGCTCCTCCGGACTAGCGGTCGAGCAGTACTTC
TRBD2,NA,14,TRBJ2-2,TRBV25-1,CASSPPGLTGELFF,TGTGCCAGCAGTCCACCGGGACTAACCGGGGAGCTGTTTTTT
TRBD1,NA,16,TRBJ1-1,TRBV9,CASSVGPTGTGTEAFF,TGTGCCAGCAGCGTGGGTCCGACAGGGACGGGCACTGAAGCTTTCTTT
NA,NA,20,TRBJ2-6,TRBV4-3,CASSHRIPGLGGPGANVLTF,TGCGCCAGCAGCCATCGAATCCCGGGCTTAGGAGGACCTGGGGCCAACGTCCTGACTTTC
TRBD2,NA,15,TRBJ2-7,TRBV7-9,CASSLGGAGGDEQYF,TGTGCCAGCAGCTTAGGGGGAGCGGGAGGGGACGAGCAGTACTTC
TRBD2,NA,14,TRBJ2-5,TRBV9,CASSSGLFGETQYF,TGTGCCAGCAGCTCGGGACTATTCGGGGAGACCCAGTACTTC
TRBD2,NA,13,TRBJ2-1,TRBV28,CASSPGLAVRLFF,TGTGCCAGCAGTCCGGGACTAGCGGTAAGGCTGTTCTTC
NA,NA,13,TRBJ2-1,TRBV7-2,CASSPTGMNEQFF,TGTGCCAGCAGCCCCACAGGGATGAATGAGCAGTTCTTC
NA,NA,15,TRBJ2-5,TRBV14,CASSPTGTFQETQYF,TGTGCCAGCAGCCCGACCGGGACTTTCCAAGAGACCCAGTACTTC
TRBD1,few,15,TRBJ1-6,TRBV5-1,CASKGPGGDKSPLHF,TGCGCCAGCAAAGGTCCAGGGGGTGATAAGTCACCCCTCCACTTT
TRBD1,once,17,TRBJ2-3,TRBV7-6,CASSLAPGQGYTDTQYF,TGTGCCAGCAGCTTAGCGCCGGGACAGGGATACACAGATACGCAGTATTTT
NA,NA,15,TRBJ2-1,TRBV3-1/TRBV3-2,CASSQEGARYNEQFF,TGTGCCAGCAGCCAAGAGGGAGCTAGGTACAATGAGCAGTTCTTC
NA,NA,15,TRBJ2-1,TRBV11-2,CASSSNFIPVNEQFF,TGTGCCAGCAGCTCGAACTTCATTCCGGTCAATGAGCAGTTCTTC
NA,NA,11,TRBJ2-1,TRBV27,CASSQYNEQFF,TGTGCCAGCAGTCAGTACAATGAGCAGTTCTTC
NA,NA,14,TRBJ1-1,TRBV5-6,CASSLQAMNTEAFF,TGTGCCAGCAGCCTGCAGGCTATGAACACTGAAGCTTTCTTT
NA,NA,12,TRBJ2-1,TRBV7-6,CASSLGAGEQFF,TGTGCCAGCAGCTTAGGAGCTGGTGAGCAGTTCTTC
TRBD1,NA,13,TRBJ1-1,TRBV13,CASSGQGYTEAFF,TGTGCCAGCAGCGGACAGGGATACACTGAAGCTTTCTTT
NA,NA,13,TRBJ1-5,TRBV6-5,CASSSGSGQPQHF,TGTGCCAGCAGTTCAGGGTCAGGTCAGCCCCAGCATTTT
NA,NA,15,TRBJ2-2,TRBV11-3,CASSLVVSNTGELFF,TGTGCCAGCAGCTTAGTCGTCAGTAACACCGGGGAGCTGTTTTTT
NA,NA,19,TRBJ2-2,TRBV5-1,CASSSGQKLLASHAGELFF,TGCGCCAGCAGCTCTGGACAGAAGCTACTGGCATCCCATGCCGGGGAGCTGTTTTTT
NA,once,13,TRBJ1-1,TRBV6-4,CASSEMEGTEAFF,TGTGCCAGCAGTGAGATGGAGGGTACCGAAGCTTTCTTT